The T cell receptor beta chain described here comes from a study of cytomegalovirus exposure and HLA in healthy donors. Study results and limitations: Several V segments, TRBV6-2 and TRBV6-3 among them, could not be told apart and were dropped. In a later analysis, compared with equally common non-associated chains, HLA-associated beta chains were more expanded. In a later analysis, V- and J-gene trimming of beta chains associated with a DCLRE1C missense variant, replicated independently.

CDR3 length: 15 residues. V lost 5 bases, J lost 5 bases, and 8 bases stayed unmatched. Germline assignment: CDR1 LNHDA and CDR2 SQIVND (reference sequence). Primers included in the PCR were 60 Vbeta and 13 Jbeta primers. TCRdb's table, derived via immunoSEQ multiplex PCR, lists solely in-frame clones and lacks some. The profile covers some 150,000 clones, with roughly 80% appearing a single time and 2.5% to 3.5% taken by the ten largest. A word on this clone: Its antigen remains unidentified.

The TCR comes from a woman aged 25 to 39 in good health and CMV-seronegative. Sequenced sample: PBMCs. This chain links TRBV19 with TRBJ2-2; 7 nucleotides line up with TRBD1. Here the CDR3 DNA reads TGTGCCAGTAGTCCTTGGACAGGTCGGACCGGGGAGCTGTTTTTT. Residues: CASSPWTGRTGELFF.